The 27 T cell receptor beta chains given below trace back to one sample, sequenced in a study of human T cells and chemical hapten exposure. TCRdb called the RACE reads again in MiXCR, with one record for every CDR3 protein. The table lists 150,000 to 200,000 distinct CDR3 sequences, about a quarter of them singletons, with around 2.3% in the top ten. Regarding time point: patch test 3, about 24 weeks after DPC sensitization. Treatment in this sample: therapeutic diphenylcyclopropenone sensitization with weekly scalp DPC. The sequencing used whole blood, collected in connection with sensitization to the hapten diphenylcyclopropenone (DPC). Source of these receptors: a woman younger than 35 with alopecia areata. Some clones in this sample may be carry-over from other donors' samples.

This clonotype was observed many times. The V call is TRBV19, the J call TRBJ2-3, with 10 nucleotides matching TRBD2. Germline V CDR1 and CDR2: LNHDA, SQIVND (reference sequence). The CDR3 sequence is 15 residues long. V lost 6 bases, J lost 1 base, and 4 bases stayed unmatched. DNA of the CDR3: TGTGCCAGTAGACCTAGCGGGGGCGGCACAGATACGCAGTATTTT. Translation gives CASRPSGGGTDTQYF. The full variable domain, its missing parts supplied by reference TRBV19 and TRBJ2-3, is DGGITQSPKYLFRKEGQNVTLSCEQNLNHDAMYWYRQDPGQGLRLIYYSQIVNDFQKGDIAEGYSVSREKKESFPLTVTSAQKNPTAFYLCASRPSGGGTDTQYFGPGTRLTVL.

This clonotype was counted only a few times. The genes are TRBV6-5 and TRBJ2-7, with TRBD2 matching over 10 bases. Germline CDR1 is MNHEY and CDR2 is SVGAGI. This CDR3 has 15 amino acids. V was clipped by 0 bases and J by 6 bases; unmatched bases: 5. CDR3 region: CASSYSAGGPAEQYF. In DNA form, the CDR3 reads TGTGCCAGCAGTTACTCAGCGGGAGGGCCTGCCGAGCAGTACTTC.

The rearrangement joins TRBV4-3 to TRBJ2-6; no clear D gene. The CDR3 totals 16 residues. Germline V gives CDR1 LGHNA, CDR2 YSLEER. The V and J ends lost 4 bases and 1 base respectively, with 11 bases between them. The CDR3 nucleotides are TGCGCCAGCAGCCCGCAAAAGGTTTCTGGGGCCAACGTCCTGACTTTC. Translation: CASSPQKVSGANVLTF.

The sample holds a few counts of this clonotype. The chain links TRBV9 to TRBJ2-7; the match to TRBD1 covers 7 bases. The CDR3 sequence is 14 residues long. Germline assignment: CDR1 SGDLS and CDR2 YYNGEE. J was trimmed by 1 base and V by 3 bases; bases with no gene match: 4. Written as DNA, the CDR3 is TGTGCCAGCAGCGGTCCGGGACAGTCCTACGAGCAGTACTTC. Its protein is CASSGPGQSYEQYF.

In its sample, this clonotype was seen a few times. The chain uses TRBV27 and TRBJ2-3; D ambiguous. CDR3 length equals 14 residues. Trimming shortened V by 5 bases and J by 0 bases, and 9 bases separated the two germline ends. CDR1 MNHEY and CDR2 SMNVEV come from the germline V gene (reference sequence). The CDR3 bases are TGTGCCAGCAGTACGCCCGCTAGCACAGATACGCAGTATTTT. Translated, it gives CASSTPASTDTQYF.

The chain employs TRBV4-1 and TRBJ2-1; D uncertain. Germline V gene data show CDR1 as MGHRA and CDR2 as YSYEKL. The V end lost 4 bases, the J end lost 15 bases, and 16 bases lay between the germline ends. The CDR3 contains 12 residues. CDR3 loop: CASSLSEVRLFF. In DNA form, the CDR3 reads TGCGCCAGCAGCCTAAGCGAGGTGAGGCTGTTCTTC.

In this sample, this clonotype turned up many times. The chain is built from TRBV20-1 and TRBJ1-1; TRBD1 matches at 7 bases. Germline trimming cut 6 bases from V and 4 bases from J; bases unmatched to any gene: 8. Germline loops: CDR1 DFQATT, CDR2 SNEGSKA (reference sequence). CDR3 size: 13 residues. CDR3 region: CSAKGGSGTEAFF. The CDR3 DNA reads TGCAGTGCCAAAGGGGGCAGCGGCACTGAAGCTTTCTTT.

The CDR3 DNA is TGCAGTGCTCCCGGGAGGGACCGAGAGGGCAACTATGGCTACACCTTC. Translated, it gives CSAPGRDREGNYGYTF. The chain carries TRBV20-1 and TRBJ1-2; TRBD1 might be the D (5 bases). V lost 5 bases and J lost 2, with 21 bases in between. Germline CDR1 is DFQATT and CDR2 is SNEGSKA (reference sequence). The CDR3 length is 16 residues.

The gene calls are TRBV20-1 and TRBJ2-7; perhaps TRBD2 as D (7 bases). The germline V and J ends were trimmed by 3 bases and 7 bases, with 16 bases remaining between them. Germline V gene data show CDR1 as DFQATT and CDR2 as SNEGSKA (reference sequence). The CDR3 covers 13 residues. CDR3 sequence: CSASDRGAREQYF. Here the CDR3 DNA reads TGCAGTGCTAGTGATCGGGGGGCAAGAGAGCAGTACTTC.

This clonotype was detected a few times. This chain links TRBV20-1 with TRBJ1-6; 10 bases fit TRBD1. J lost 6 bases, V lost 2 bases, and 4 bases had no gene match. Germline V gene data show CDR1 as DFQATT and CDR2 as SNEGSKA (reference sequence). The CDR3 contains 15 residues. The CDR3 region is CSARRQGAVNSPLHF. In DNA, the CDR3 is TGCAGTGCTAGAAGACAGGGGGCCGTTAATTCACCCCTCCACTTT.

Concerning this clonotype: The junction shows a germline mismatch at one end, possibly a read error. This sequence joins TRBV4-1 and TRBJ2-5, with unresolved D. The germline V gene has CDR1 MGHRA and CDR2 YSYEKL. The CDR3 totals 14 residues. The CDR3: CASSQGPGQATQYF. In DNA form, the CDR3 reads TGCGCCAGCAGCCAAGGACCCGGCCAAGCGACCCAGTACTTC.

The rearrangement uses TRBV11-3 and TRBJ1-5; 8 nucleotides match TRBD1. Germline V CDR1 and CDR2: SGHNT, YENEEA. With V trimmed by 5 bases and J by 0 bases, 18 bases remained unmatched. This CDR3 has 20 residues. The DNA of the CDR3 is TGTGCCAGCAGCCGGGGCGAGCGGACAGGGCGAGAATATAGCAATCAGCCCCAGCATTTT. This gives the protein CASSRGERTGREYSNQPQHF.

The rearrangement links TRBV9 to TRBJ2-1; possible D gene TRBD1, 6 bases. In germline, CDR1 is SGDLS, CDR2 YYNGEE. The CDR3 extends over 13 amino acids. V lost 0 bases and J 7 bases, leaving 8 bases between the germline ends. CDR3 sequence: CASSVDRANEQFF. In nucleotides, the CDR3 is TGTGCCAGCAGCGTAGACAGGGCAAATGAGCAGTTCTTC.

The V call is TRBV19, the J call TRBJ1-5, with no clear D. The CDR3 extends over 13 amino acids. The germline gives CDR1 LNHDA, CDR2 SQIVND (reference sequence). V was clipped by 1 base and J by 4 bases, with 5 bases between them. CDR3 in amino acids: CASSIGPNQPQHF. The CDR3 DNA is TGTGCCAGTAGTATAGGACCTAATCAGCCCCAGCATTTT.

DNA for the CDR3: TGTGCCAGCAGTTATGAGGGGGCGGGCACCGGGGAGCTGTTTTTT. This gives the protein CASSYEGAGTGELFF. The J gene is TRBJ2-2, the V gene TRBV6-5; 7 nucleotides align to TRBD1. The CDR3 spans 15 residues. With 3 bases clipped from V and 4 bases from J, the junction kept 5 bases outside the gene matches. Germline V CDR1 and CDR2: MNHEY, SVGAGI.

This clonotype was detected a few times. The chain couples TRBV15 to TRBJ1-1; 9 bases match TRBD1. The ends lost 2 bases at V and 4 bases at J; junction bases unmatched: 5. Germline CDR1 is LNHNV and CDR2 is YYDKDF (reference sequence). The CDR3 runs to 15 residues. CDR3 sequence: CATSRRDREGTEAFF. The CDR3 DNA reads TGTGCCACCAGCAGAAGGGACAGGGAGGGCACTGAAGCTTTCTTT.

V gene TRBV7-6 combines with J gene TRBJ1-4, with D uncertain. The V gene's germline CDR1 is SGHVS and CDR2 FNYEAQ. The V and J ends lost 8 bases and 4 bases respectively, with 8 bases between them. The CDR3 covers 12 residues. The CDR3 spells CASGPLNEKLFF. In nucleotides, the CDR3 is TGTGCCAGCGGACCCCTTAATGAAAAACTGTTTTTT. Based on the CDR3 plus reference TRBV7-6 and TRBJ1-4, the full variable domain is GAGVSQSPRYKVTKRGQDVALRCDPISGHVSLYWYRQALGQGPEFLTYFNYEAQQDKSGLPNDRFSAERPEGSISTLTIQRTEQRDSAMYRCASGPLNEKLFFGSGTQLSVL.

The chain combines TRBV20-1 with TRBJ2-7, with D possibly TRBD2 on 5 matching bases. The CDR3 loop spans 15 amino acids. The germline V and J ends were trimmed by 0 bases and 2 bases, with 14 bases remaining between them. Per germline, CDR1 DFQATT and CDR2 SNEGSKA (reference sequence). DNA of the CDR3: TGCAGTGCTAGAGATTCGAGCAGAGGGCCCTACGAGCAGTACTTC. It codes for CSARDSSRGPYEQYF.

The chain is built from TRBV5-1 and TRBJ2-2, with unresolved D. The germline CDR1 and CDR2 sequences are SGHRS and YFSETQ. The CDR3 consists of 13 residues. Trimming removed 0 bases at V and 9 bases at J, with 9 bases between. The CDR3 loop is CASSLGQGRELFF. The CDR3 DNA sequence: TGCGCCAGCAGCTTGGGGCAAGGCCGGGAGCTGTTTTTT.

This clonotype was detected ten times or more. The CDR3 loop reads CASSHLGETQYF. The CDR3 coding sequence is TGTGCCAGCAGCCACCTGGGAGAGACCCAGTACTTC. The V gene is TRBV3-1, the J gene TRBJ2-5; D not resolved. The V end lost 3 bases, the J end lost 4 bases, and 6 bases lay between the germline ends. This CDR3 is 12 amino acids long. Germline CDR1 reads LGHDT; CDR2 reads YNNKEL (reference sequence).

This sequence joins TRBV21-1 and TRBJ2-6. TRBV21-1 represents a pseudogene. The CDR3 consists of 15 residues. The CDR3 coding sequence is TGTGCCAGCAGCAAGTTAGGGACTGGGGCCAACGTCCTGACTTTC. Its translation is CASSKLGTGANVLTF.

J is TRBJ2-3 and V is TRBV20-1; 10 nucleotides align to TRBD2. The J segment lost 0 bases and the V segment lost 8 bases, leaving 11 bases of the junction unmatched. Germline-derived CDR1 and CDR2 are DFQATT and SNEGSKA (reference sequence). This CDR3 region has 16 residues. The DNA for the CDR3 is TGCAGTTCCCCGAGAGAGCGGGGGGGAAGCACAGATACGCAGTATTTT. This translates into CSSPRERGGSTDTQYF.

The CDR3 coding sequence is TGTGCCAGCAGTCCGAACAGCGGGGGGTATGGAGAGCAGTACTTC. It codes for CASSPNSGGYGEQYF. This chain connects TRBV2 to TRBJ2-7; the match to TRBD2 covers 9 bases. The CDR3 sequence is 15 residues long. J gave up 7 bases and V 5 bases, and 12 bases lay outside the gene matches. Germline V lookup: CDR1 SNHLY, CDR2 FYNNEI.

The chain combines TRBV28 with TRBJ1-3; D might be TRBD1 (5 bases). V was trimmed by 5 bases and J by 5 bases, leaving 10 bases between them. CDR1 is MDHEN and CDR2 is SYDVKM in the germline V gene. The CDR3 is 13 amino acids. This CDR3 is CASSAPDRNTIYF. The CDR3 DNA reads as TGTGCCAGCAGTGCCCCGGACAGAAACACCATATATTTT. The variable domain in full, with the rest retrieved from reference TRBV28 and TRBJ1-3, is DVKVTQSSRYLVKRTGEKVFLECVQDMDHENMFWYRQDPGLGLRLIYFSYDVKMKEKGDIPEGYSVSREKKERFSLILESASTNQTSMYLCASSAPDRNTIYFGEGSWLTVV.

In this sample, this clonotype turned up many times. The chain's CDR3 is CASSLVSGNEETQYF. CDR3 DNA sequence: TGTGCCAGCAGCTTAGTGTCAGGGAATGAAGAGACCCAGTACTTC. J is TRBJ2-5 and V is TRBV7-2; D possibly corresponds to TRBD1 (5 bases). Trimming pared 1 base from V and 3 bases from J, leaving 12 bases between. Germline V gene lookup returns CDR1 SGHTA and CDR2 FQGNSA. The CDR3 contains 15 residues.

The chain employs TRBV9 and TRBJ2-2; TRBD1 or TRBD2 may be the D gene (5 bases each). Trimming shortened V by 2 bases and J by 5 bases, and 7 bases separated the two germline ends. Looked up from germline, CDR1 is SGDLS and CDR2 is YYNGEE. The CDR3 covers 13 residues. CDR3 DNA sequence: TGTGCCAGCAGCGTGGGACGGACCGGGGAGCTGTTTTTT. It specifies CASSVGRTGELFF.

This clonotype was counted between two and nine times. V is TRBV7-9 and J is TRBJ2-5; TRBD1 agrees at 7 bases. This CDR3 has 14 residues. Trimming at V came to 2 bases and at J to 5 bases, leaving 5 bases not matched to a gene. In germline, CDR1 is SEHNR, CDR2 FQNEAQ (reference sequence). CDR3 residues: CASSLPGGTETQYF. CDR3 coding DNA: TGTGCCAGCAGCTTACCAGGGGGAACGGAGACCCAGTACTTC.